A single sample is the source of the 9 T cell receptor beta chains below, sequenced in a study of brain T cells in children with intractable seizures. The time point was: blood from clinic visit 5 months post-surgery; TSC patient then seizure free. Clones were read by immunoSEQ multiplex PCR, and TCRdb kept only the in-frame ones, dropping some. The table lists a few hundred thousand clones, nearly 95% of them singletons. Source: peripheral blood, taken 4 to 5 months after surgery. The source is a boy less than two years old with tuberous sclerosis and intractable seizures.

The V gene is TRBV6-5, the J gene TRBJ1-6, with a tentative D call TRBD1 (5 bases). Germline values: CDR1 MNHEY, CDR2 SVGAGI. The CDR3 contains 13 residues. V was shortened by 9 bases and J by 7 bases, with 13 bases between the two germline ends. The CDR3 DNA is TGTGCCAGTGAGGGACGGAGGAATTCACCCCTCCACTTT. This gives the protein CASEGRRNSPLHF.

The chain is built from TRBV15 and TRBJ1-5; the match to TRBD1 covers 9 bases. Looked up from germline, CDR1 is LNHNV and CDR2 is YYDKDF (reference sequence). The CDR3 totals 15 residues. The V and J ends lost 9 bases and 5 bases, in that order; junction bases with no gene match: 11. CDR3 protein: CATNDGTGSYQPQHF. CDR3 DNA: TGTGCCACTAACGACGGGACAGGGTCGTATCAGCCCCAGCATTTT.

V usage is TRBV30 and J usage is TRBJ2-1; the D gene could be TRBD1 or TRBD2 (5 bases each). V dropped 2 bases and J dropped 4 bases, with 15 bases sitting between them. CDR3 length: 15 amino acids. From germline, CDR1 is GTSNPN and CDR2 SVGIG (reference sequence). The CDR3 region is CAWSSGRAGYNEQFF. CDR3 nucleotide sequence: TGTGCCTGGAGTTCAGGGCGGGCGGGTTACAATGAGCAGTTCTTC.

This chain uses TRBV7-9 with TRBJ1-1; D gene uncertain. The germline V gene encodes CDR1 SEHNR and CDR2 FQNEAQ (reference sequence). Trimming stripped 2 bases from V and 8 bases from J, with 12 bases between. This CDR3 comprises 13 residues. CDR3 region: CASSLLWAGEAFF. CDR3 nucleotide sequence: TGTGCCAGCAGCTTACTGTGGGCAGGAGAAGCTTTCTTT.

The CDR3 is CASSEPTGMNTEAFF. The CDR3, as DNA: TGCGCCAGCAGCGAACCGACTGGAATGAACACTGAAGCTTTCTTT. This chain joins TRBV5-1 and TRBJ1-1, with D hard to call. V was cut by 4 bases and J by 0 bases, with 13 bases left in between. The CDR3 is made up of 15 amino acids. Germline V gives CDR1 SGHRS, CDR2 YFSETQ.

The CDR3 sequence: CAISSGLAPSTDTQYF. CDR3 sequence (DNA): TGTGCCATCAGTTCCGGACTAGCGCCTAGCACAGATACGCAGTATTTT. J is TRBJ2-3 and V is TRBV10-3, with 9 bases aligning to TRBD2. Germline V lookup: CDR1 ENHRY, CDR2 SYGVKD. The V segment lost 5 bases and the J segment 0 bases; nucleotides outside the gene matches: 6. The CDR3 totals 16 residues.

In DNA, the CDR3 is TGTGCCAGCAGCTTAGGTCAGGGACTAGCGGGTGGAAACAATGAGCAGTTCTTC. Residues: CASSLGQGLAGGNNEQFF. The J gene is TRBJ2-1, the V gene TRBV11-3, with 12 bases identical to TRBD2. V lost 1 base to trimming and J lost 5 bases; unmatched junction nucleotides: 9. The germline CDR1 and CDR2 sequences are SGHNT and YENEEA. The CDR3 has 18 residues.

This clone was recorded once. V usage is TRBV11-3 and J usage is TRBJ1-1; D gene uncertain. Germline loops: CDR1 SGHNT, CDR2 YENEEA. Trimming removed 3 bases at V and 1 base at J, with 6 bases between. CDR3 length equals 13 residues. This CDR3 reads CASSFGENTEAFF. The CDR3, as DNA: TGTGCCAGCAGCTTTGGGGAGAACACTGAAGCTTTCTTT.

This chain uses TRBV15 with TRBJ2-7, with D perhaps matching TRBD2 (6 bases). The CDR3 runs to 12 residues. Germline V lookup: CDR1 LNHNV, CDR2 YYDKDF (reference sequence). Trimming left V 4 bases short and J 4 bases short, with 8 bases between. CDR3 bases: TGTGCCACCAGCACGGGAGAATACGAGCAGTACTTC. Encoded protein: CATSTGEYEQYF.